The next 24 T cell receptor beta chains were all read from a single sample in a study of PD-1 blockade in classical Hodgkin lymphoma. Profiling relied on immunoSEQ multiplex PCR, and the TCRdb table lists in-frame clones only, not all of them. The sample contains approximately 41,000 clones, more than 85% of which appear only once. Relapse was seen in all patients after autologous stem cell transplantation, and brentuximab vedotin exposure was variable. Sequencing was performed on peripheral blood mononuclear cells (PBMCs), taken before the second cycle of nivolumab. The receptors originated from a human donor with classical Hodgkin lymphoma.

The chain has TRBV27 and TRBJ1-2; 8 bases are shared with TRBD1. Germline values: CDR1 MNHEY, CDR2 SMNVEV (reference sequence). The CDR3 contains 14 residues. V shed 3 bases and J 5 bases; nucleotides not matched to a gene: 5. CDR3 in amino acids: CASSFGQGAYGYTF. Written as DNA, the CDR3 is TGTGCCAGCAGTTTTGGGCAGGGGGCTTATGGCTACACCTTC.

The chain's CDR3 is CASSYSPGGGTDTQYF. The DNA of the CDR3 is TGTGCCAGCAGTTACTCCCCAGGGGGAGGTACAGATACGCAGTATTTT. J is TRBJ2-3 and V is TRBV6-5, with TRBD1 as a possible D gene (7 bases). This CDR3 is built from 16 residues. Per germline, CDR1 MNHEY and CDR2 SVGAGI. Trimming left V 0 bases short and J 3 bases short, with 13 bases between.

This chain links TRBV2 with TRBJ2-1, with D uncertain. Trimming removed 6 bases at V and 4 bases at J, with 10 bases between. Germline V gene lookup returns CDR1 SNHLY and CDR2 FYNNEI. The length of the CDR3 is 13 residues. The CDR3, as DNA: TGTGCCAGCAGCGACGATGCATACAATGAGCAGTTCTTC. It codes for CASSDDAYNEQFF.

This clone has only one observation. V is TRBV27 and J is TRBJ2-7; TRBD1 matches at 11 bases. V gave up 1 base and J gave up 4 bases; unmatched junction bases: 12. From germline, CDR1 is MNHEY and CDR2 SMNVEV (reference sequence). The CDR3 contains 18 residues. The CDR3 DNA reads as TGTGCCAGCAGTTTATACTCGGGCCGGGGACAGGGGGGATACGAGCAGTACTTC. It translates to CASSLYSGRGQGGYEQYF.

Here the CDR3 DNA reads TGTGCCAGTAGTGTCCAGGGTAGCTCCTACGAGCAGTACTTC. This translates into CASSVQGSSYEQYF. This chain joins TRBV19 and TRBJ2-7; TRBD1 is a possible D gene (5 bases). CDR3 length: 14 residues. V was trimmed by 5 bases and J by 0 bases, leaving 11 bases between them. Germline V CDR1 and CDR2: LNHDA, SQIVND (reference sequence). Combining the CDR3 with reference TRBV19 and TRBJ2-7 gives the whole variable domain DGGITQSPKYLFRKEGQNVTLSCEQNLNHDAMYWYRQDPGQGLRLIYYSQIVNDFQKGDIAEGYSVSREKKESFPLTVTSAQKNPTAFYLCASSVQGSSYEQYFGPGTRLTVT.

The chain carries TRBV7-9 and TRBJ2-1; 10 bases are shared with TRBD2. The germline V gene has CDR1 SEHNR and CDR2 FQNEAQ (reference sequence). The length of the CDR3 is 16 residues. V lost 5 bases to trimming and J lost 4 bases; unmatched junction nucleotides: 8. The CDR3 DNA is TGTGCCAGCAGCCATTATAGCGGGGGGATTTACAATGAGCAGTTCTTC. Amino acid sequence: CASSHYSGGIYNEQFF.

CDR3 loop: CASSDTPQETQYF. The CDR3 region has the DNA TGTGCCAGCAGCGATACCCCACAAGAGACCCAGTACTTC. This chain connects TRBV7-3 to TRBJ2-5; no clear D. The V gene's germline CDR1 is SGHTA and CDR2 FQGTGA. CDR3 length equals 13 residues. V gave up 5 bases and J gave up 2 bases, with 9 bases separating them.

V is TRBV29-1 and J is TRBJ2-7, with 11 bases matching TRBD2. The CDR3 consists of 14 residues. Germline V gene sequence: CDR1 SQVTM, CDR2 ANQGSEA. V shed 2 bases and J 2 bases; nucleotides not matched to a gene: 2. In DNA, the CDR3 is TGCAGCGTTGAACCTAGCGGGGGGCCCTACGAGCAGTACTTC. Amino acid sequence: CSVEPSGGPYEQYF.

The count of this clone is one. The chain employs TRBV5-1 and TRBJ1-1; no clear D. Per germline, CDR1 SGHRS and CDR2 YFSETQ. The CDR3 runs 16 residues. V was trimmed by 0 bases and J by 0 bases, leaving 12 bases between them. The CDR3 region is CASSLDPGKMNTEAFF. The CDR3 DNA is TGCGCCAGCAGCTTGGATCCCGGTAAGATGAACACTGAAGCTTTCTTT.

The gene calls are TRBV2 and TRBJ1-5, with D tentatively TRBD1 (5 bases). CDR1 is SNHLY, CDR2 FYNNEI, per germline. The V end lost 8 bases, the J end lost 2 bases, and 10 bases lay between the germline ends. The CDR3 is made up of 13 amino acids. The CDR3: CASQQGGNQPQHF. The CDR3 DNA follows: TGTGCCAGCCAACAAGGGGGCAATCAGCCCCAGCATTTT.

The chain couples TRBV6-1 to TRBJ1-1; tentatively, D is TRBD1 (6 bases). This CDR3 region has 15 residues. Per the germline V gene, CDR1 is MNHNS and CDR2 is SASEGT. The V and J ends lost 4 bases and 1 base respectively, with 13 bases between them. This CDR3 is CASSVSRGPNTEAFF. In nucleotides, the CDR3 is TGTGCCAGCAGTGTTTCCAGGGGTCCGAACACTGAAGCTTTCTTT.

The chain carries TRBV28 and TRBJ2-7; the match to TRBD1 covers 7 bases. CDR1 and CDR2 (germline): MDHEN, SYDVKM. V dropped 8 bases and J dropped 7; count of bases not matched to a gene: 14. CDR3 length: 14 residues. The DNA of the CDR3 is TGTGCCAGCCAGCCAGGGGGTTTGCTTGGGGAGCAGTACTTC. Translating it yields CASQPGGLLGEQYF.

The J gene is TRBJ2-2, the V gene TRBV9, with 10 bases lining up with TRBD2. Trimming removed 4 bases from V and 4 bases from J; junction bases left unmatched: 4. From germline, CDR1 is SGDLS and CDR2 YYNGEE. The CDR3 length is 15 residues. The CDR3 region is CASSTLAGSTGELFF. The CDR3 coding sequence is TGTGCCAGCAGCACACTAGCGGGGAGCACCGGGGAGCTGTTTTTT.

This clone appeared a single time. J is TRBJ2-3 and V is TRBV7-2; D ambiguous. CDR3 length: 14 amino acids. Germline values: CDR1 SGHTA, CDR2 FQGNSA. V was trimmed by 0 bases and J by 7 bases, leaving 11 bases between them. CDR3 protein: CASSLADLGNTQYF. The DNA of the CDR3 is TGTGCCAGCAGCTTAGCTGATCTTGGAAATACGCAGTATTTT.

There are a few counts of this clone. At the DNA level, this CDR3 is encoded by other sequences in the same sample as well. The chain combines TRBV11-1 with TRBJ2-7; perhaps D is TRBD1 or TRBD2 (5 bases each). The CDR3 length is 14 residues. The germline CDR1 and CDR2 sequences are SGHAT and FQDESV (reference sequence). Trimming took 3 bases from V and 0 from J, leaving 9 bases between them. As DNA, the CDR3 is TGTGCCAGCAGCTTCGAGGGGAGCTCCTACGAGCAGTACTTC. Encoded protein: CASSFEGSSYEQYF.

Only a few counts were recorded for this clone. The DNA for the CDR3 is TGTGCCAGCAGCGCCTCGAAGGGAGGGCCGAGGACTGAAGCTTTCTTT. This encodes CASSASKGGPRTEAFF. This chain links TRBV9 with TRBJ1-1; no definite D call. V lost 3 bases and J lost 5, with 20 bases in between. CDR1 SGDLS and CDR2 YYNGEE come from the germline V gene. The CDR3 sequence is 16 residues long.

The genes are TRBV13 and TRBJ2-5; possibly TRBD1 or TRBD2 for D (7 bases each). The CDR3 runs 15 residues. Per germline, CDR1 PRHDT and CDR2 FYEKMQ (reference sequence). Trimming cost V 2 bases and J 5 bases, with 15 bases left between them. DNA of the CDR3: TGTGCCAGCAGCTTAAAGGGAGGGGGCCGGGAGACCCAGTACTTC. The encoded protein is CASSLKGGGRETQYF.

The chain employs TRBV19 and TRBJ2-7; 11 nucleotides line up with TRBD2. Germline trimming cut 4 bases from V and 4 bases from J; bases unmatched to any gene: 6. In germline, CDR1 is LNHDA, CDR2 SQIVND (reference sequence). The CDR3 is 15 residues long. CDR3 in amino acids: CASSTSTSGIYEQYF. CDR3 coding DNA: TGTGCCAGTAGTACCTCGACTAGCGGGATTTACGAGCAGTACTTC.

The rearrangement joins TRBV5-1 to TRBJ2-1, with 12 positions matching TRBD2. V dropped 4 bases and J dropped 5; count of bases not matched to a gene: 4. This CDR3 is 15 amino acids long. The V gene's germline CDR1 is SGHRS and CDR2 YFSETQ. The CDR3 nucleotides read TGCGCCAGCAGCCCAGGACTAGCGGGGAACAATGAGCAGTTCTTC. This codes for CASSPGLAGNNEQFF.

The rearrangement links TRBV5-1 to TRBJ2-7, with TRBD2 matching over 10 bases. This CDR3 is 14 amino acids long. V lost 7 bases, J lost 3 bases, and 7 bases stayed unmatched. Germline loops: CDR1 SGHRS, CDR2 YFSETQ. Here the CDR3 DNA reads TGCGCCAGCTGCCCTAGCGGGAGTTTCTACGAGCAGTACTTC. Translated: CASCPSGSFYEQYF.

The chain combines TRBV10-3 with TRBJ2-2, with TRBD1 matching over 8 bases. The germline V gene has CDR1 ENHRY and CDR2 SYGVKD. This CDR3 spans 18 amino acids. J lost 1 base, V lost 3 bases, and 10 bases had no gene match. This CDR3 is CAISDPTGGVVNTGELFF. DNA of the CDR3: TGTGCCATCAGTGATCCAACAGGGGGAGTAGTGAACACCGGGGAGCTGTTTTTT.

The chain links TRBV5-1 to TRBJ2-3, with D perhaps TRBD2 (6 bases). The CDR3 spans 13 residues. The V gene lost 4 bases and the J gene lost 2 bases, with 8 bases spanning the gap. The germline gives CDR1 SGHRS, CDR2 YFSETQ. The CDR3 region has the DNA TGCGCCAGCAGCCTGGGACTCACAGATACGCAGTATTTT. It specifies CASSLGLTDTQYF.

This CDR3 is CASSFPSAVNEQFF. DNA for the CDR3: TGTGCCAGCAGTTTCCCTAGCGCGGTCAATGAGCAGTTCTTC. This chain joins TRBV27 and TRBJ2-1, with D perhaps TRBD2 (6 bases). Germline assignment: CDR1 MNHEY and CDR2 SMNVEV (reference sequence). The CDR3 covers 14 residues. V lost 3 bases to trimming and J lost 6 bases, with 12 bases between them.

J is TRBJ2-3 and V is TRBV25-1, with D perhaps matching TRBD2 (5 bases). The CDR3 totals 16 residues. Germline V CDR1 and CDR2: MGHDK, SYGVNS. Trimming removed 3 bases from V and 5 bases from J, with 18 bases in between. The chain's CDR3 is CASSEGDLPRRDTQYF. Written as DNA, the CDR3 is TGTGCCAGCAGTGAGGGAGACTTACCGAGACGAGATACGCAGTATTTT.